The 13 T cell receptor beta chains in this list originate from one sample, sequenced in a study of T cell responses to AZD1222 COVID-19 vaccine. TCRdb's copy holds only in-frame clones and misses some; the assay was immunoSEQ multiplex PCR. The sample carries roughly 140,000 clones, roughly 92% recorded once. Sequenced here: peripheral blood, sampled on day 0 of AZD1222 vaccination. The receptors stem from an adult in good health.

The gene calls are TRBV10-3 and TRBJ2-3, with 7 bases identical to TRBD2. This CDR3 has 15 amino acids. The V gene's germline CDR1 is ENHRY and CDR2 SYGVKD. With V trimmed by 6 bases and J by 1 base, 7 bases remained unmatched. The CDR3 here is CAIRGVTSGTDTQYF. The CDR3 nucleotides read TGTGCCATCAGGGGAGTCACTAGCGGCACAGATACGCAGTATTTT.

V and J are TRBV6-5 and TRBJ2-5; maybe TRBD2 (5 bases). Looked up from germline, CDR1 is MNHEY and CDR2 is SVGAGI. Trimming shortened V by 6 bases and J by 5 bases, and 19 bases separated the two germline ends. The CDR3 loop spans 15 amino acids. The CDR3 loop reads CASRPPGVRYETQYF. Here the CDR3 DNA reads TGTGCCAGCAGACCTCCCGGGGTTAGGTACGAGACCCAGTACTTC.

This rearrangement joins TRBV5-5 to TRBJ2-1; the D is unclear. V lost 4 bases to trimming and J lost 0 bases, with 8 bases between them. The CDR3 loop spans 14 amino acids. The V gene's germline CDR1 is SGHKS and CDR2 YYEKEE (reference sequence). This CDR3 reads CASSLWSSYNEQFF. The CDR3, as DNA: TGTGCCAGCAGCCTATGGAGCTCCTACAATGAGCAGTTCTTC.

The CDR3 DNA follows: TGCGCCAGCAGCCGCGGGGCAGCCTACGAGCAGTACTTC. Translating it yields CASSRGAAYEQYF. V gene TRBV4-1 combines with J gene TRBJ2-7; possibly TRBD2 for D (6 bases). This CDR3 is built from 13 residues. V lost 4 bases and J 2 bases, leaving 9 bases between the germline ends. The germline gives CDR1 MGHRA, CDR2 YSYEKL.

This rearrangement joins TRBV2 to TRBJ1-5; D is unclear. CDR3 length equals 15 residues. Germline V lookup: CDR1 SNHLY, CDR2 FYNNEI. Trimming shortened V by 8 bases and J by 0 bases, and 14 bases separated the two germline ends. The CDR3 DNA reads TGTGCCAGCTTATCAGCGCCTTATAGCAATCAGCCCCAGCATTTT. This gives the protein CASLSAPYSNQPQHF. Looking up the rest from reference TRBV2 and TRBJ1-5 gives the full variable domain: EPEVTQTPSHQVTQMGQEVILRCVPISNHLYFYWYRQILGQKVEFLVSFYNNEISEKSEIFDDQFSVERPDGSNFTLKIRSTKLEDSAMYFCASLSAPYSNQPQHFGDGTRLSIL.

This rearrangement joins TRBV5-4 to TRBJ1-6; TRBD1 is a possible D gene (6 bases). In germline, CDR1 is SGHNT, CDR2 YYREEE (reference sequence). Between the trimmed V and J ends, which lost 4 bases and 9 bases, there was a span of 8 bases. The CDR3 covers 12 residues. The CDR3 DNA is TGTGCCAGCAGCCAGGGGATTTCACCCCTCCACTTT. Translated: CASSQGISPLHF.

V and J are TRBV12-3 or TRBV12-4 and TRBJ1-1; D might be TRBD1 (5 bases). This CDR3 comprises 13 residues. V dropped 5 bases and J dropped 8 bases, with 15 bases sitting between them. CDR3 bases: TGTGCCAGCAGTATCCAAGGGTGGGGGGAAGCTTTCTTT. This gives the protein CASSIQGWGEAFF.

V usage is TRBV27 and J usage is TRBJ1-6; D gene uncertain. The germline V and J ends were trimmed by 2 bases and 3 bases, with 5 bases remaining between them. CDR1 and CDR2 from the germline V gene are MNHEY and SMNVEV (reference sequence). CDR3 length equals 14 residues. The CDR3 bases are TGTGCCAGCAGTTTAAACGGCTATAATTCACCCCTCCACTTT. The encoded protein is CASSLNGYNSPLHF.

The chain combines TRBV19 with TRBJ1-2, with D unresolved. CDR1 LNHDA and CDR2 SQIVND come from the germline V gene (reference sequence). The ends were cut back, 5 bases at V and 5 bases at J, with 6 bases in the middle. CDR3 length equals 11 residues. The CDR3 is CASSLGYGYTF. In DNA, the CDR3 is TGTGCCAGTAGTCTGGGGTATGGCTACACCTTC. Complete variable domain (other parts from reference TRBV19 and TRBJ1-2): DGGITQSPKYLFRKEGQNVTLSCEQNLNHDAMYWYRQDPGQGLRLIYYSQIVNDFQKGDIAEGYSVSREKKESFPLTVTSAQKNPTAFYLCASSLGYGYTFGSGTRLTVV.

The CDR3 DNA sequence: TGCGCCAGCAGCTTGAACGGAGCTAGCACAGATACGCAGTATTTT. Amino acid sequence: CASSLNGASTDTQYF. The rearrangement links TRBV5-1 to TRBJ2-3; D uncertain. Germline V gene data show CDR1 as SGHRS and CDR2 as YFSETQ. The V and J ends lost 1 base and 0 bases respectively, with 9 bases between them. The CDR3 extends over 15 amino acids.

The rearrangement links TRBV7-9 to TRBJ2-5; 11 bases align to TRBD1. Germline V lookup: CDR1 SEHNR, CDR2 FQNEAQ (reference sequence). CDR3 length: 16 amino acids. V lost 5 bases and J lost 5; bases outside the gene matches: 10. CDR3 nucleotide sequence: TGTGCCAGCAGCCCATGGACAGGGGGCTCTCGGGAGACCCAGTACTTC. Its translation is CASSPWTGGSRETQYF.

This sequence joins TRBV27 and TRBJ1-2, with 7 bases that match TRBD1. Germline V CDR1 and CDR2: MNHEY, SMNVEV (reference sequence). This CDR3 region has 13 residues. The V and J ends lost 2 bases and 7 bases, in that order; junction bases with no gene match: 4. The CDR3 nucleotides read TGTGCCAGCAGTTTAGACAGGGCCTCTGGCTACACCTTC. This encodes CASSLDRASGYTF.

The genes are TRBV20-1 and TRBJ2-5; 9 bases are shared with TRBD2. Trimming cost V 3 bases and J 5 bases; bases outside gene matches: 10. Germline assignment: CDR1 DFQATT and CDR2 SNEGSKA (reference sequence). This CDR3 is built from 15 residues. The CDR3: CSASAAGGPAETQYF. The DNA for the CDR3 is TGCAGTGCTAGTGCGGCGGGGGGGCCGGCGGAGACCCAGTACTTC.